This entry lists 31 T cell receptor beta chains sequenced from one sample in a study of T cells in Graves' hyperthyroidism and ophthalmopathy. Amplified TCR beta CDR3 regions came from RNA transcripts. The HTBI primer set drove a first-round RT-PCR of the TCR CDR3. TCRdb re-called the multiplex PCR reads with MiXCR, one entry per CDR3 protein. The sample lists about 250,000 distinct CDR3 sequences, around 15% occurring once. The specimen sequenced was blood. The receptors were gathered from a woman aged 45-65 years with Graves' hyperthyroidism that later progressed to Graves' ophthalmopathy.

This clonotype was seen repeatedly, ten times or more. The chain employs TRBV29-1 and TRBJ2-7, with a weak D call TRBD1 (6 bases). Trimming took off 1 base at V and 2 bases at J, with 12 bases between the two ends. Germline V gene lookup returns CDR1 SQVTM and CDR2 ANQGSEA. The CDR3 covers 14 residues. As DNA, the CDR3 is TGCAGCGTTGAAGGGGACAAGGGGGCCTACGAGCAGTACTTC. Residues: CSVEGDKGAYEQYF.

This chain connects TRBV19 to TRBJ2-1; D remains unclear. The CDR3 spans 14 residues. CDR1 and CDR2 from the germline V gene are LNHDA and SQIVND (reference sequence). The V end was cut by 7 bases, the J end by 0 bases, with 10 bases between. CDR3 nucleotide sequence: TGTGCCAGTACACCGGAGTACTCCTACAATGAGCAGTTCTTC. This encodes CASTPEYSYNEQFF.

The J gene is TRBJ2-3, the V gene TRBV15, with a weak D call TRBD1 (6 bases). The CDR3 sequence is 13 residues long. Germline V gene sequence: CDR1 LNHNV, CDR2 YYDKDF (reference sequence). Trimming took off 6 bases at V and 2 bases at J, with 9 bases between the two ends. The CDR3 reads CATSRTATDTQYF. In DNA form, the CDR3 reads TGTGCCACCAGTAGGACAGCCACAGATACGCAGTATTTT.

The V call is TRBV6-2 or TRBV6-3, the J call TRBJ1-5, with 9 bases aligning to TRBD1. The junction had 2 bases not matched to a gene; V was cut back by 5 bases and J by 3 bases. This CDR3 is 14 amino acids long. Germline CDR1 MNHEY, CDR2 SVGEGT. CDR3 sequence reads: CASSDRGVNQPQHF. CDR3 sequence (DNA): TGTGCCAGCAGTGACAGGGGGGTCAATCAGCCCCAGCATTTT.

This clonotype was counted at least ten times. V usage is TRBV7-9 and J usage is TRBJ2-1; perhaps TRBD2 as D (5 bases). This CDR3 contains 15 residues. Per germline, CDR1 SEHNR and CDR2 FQNEAQ (reference sequence). V was clipped by 3 bases and J by 8 bases, with 17 bases between them. CDR3 DNA: TGTGCCAGCAGCTTTGACGCGGCCCTGGAGGATGAGCAGTTCTTC. Amino acid sequence: CASSFDAALEDEQFF.

This clonotype appeared many times. The rearrangement links TRBV12-3 or TRBV12-4 to TRBJ2-7; 7 bases are shared with TRBD1. Germline trimming cut 4 bases from V and 7 bases from J; bases unmatched to any gene: 10. The CDR3 sequence is 14 residues long. The CDR3 nucleotides are TGTGCCAGCAGTTACACAGGGGTCCCAAGGGAGCAGTACTTC. Encoded protein: CASSYTGVPREQYF.

This clonotype turned up a few times. This chain uses TRBV5-5 with TRBJ2-7; tentatively, D is TRBD1 or TRBD2 (7 bases each). The length of the CDR3 is 16 residues. V dropped 4 bases and J dropped 3 bases, with 20 bases sitting between them. Per germline, CDR1 SGHKS and CDR2 YYEKEE (reference sequence). CDR3 residues: CASSPIGTAGIYEQYF. Written as DNA, the CDR3 is TGTGCCAGCAGCCCAATCGGGACAGCGGGGATCTACGAGCAGTACTTC.

The CDR3 spells CASSLDVWATDTGELFF. The CDR3 region has the DNA TGTGCCAGCTCACTCGACGTGTGGGCGACGGACACCGGGGAGCTGTTTTTT. This sequence joins TRBV18 and TRBJ2-2; D unresolved. Germline CDR1 is KGHSH and CDR2 is LQKENI. CDR3 size: 17 residues. Trimming cost V 4 bases and J 3 bases, with 18 bases left between them.

This clonotype appeared many times. This chain joins TRBV28 and TRBJ2-1, with 7 nucleotides matching TRBD1. V dropped 4 bases and J dropped 2; count of bases not matched to a gene: 11. The length of the CDR3 is 17 residues. Germline loops: CDR1 MDHEN, CDR2 SYDVKM. CDR3 coding DNA: TGTGCCAGCAGTTCTACTACCCCGACAGGGACCTACAATGAGCAGTTCTTC. Translated, it gives CASSSTTPTGTYNEQFF.

There are many counts of this clonotype. The chain links TRBV20-1 to TRBJ2-4, with TRBD2 matching over 7 bases. This CDR3 comprises 13 residues. Unmatched junction bases numbered 8, after V lost 6 bases and J lost 6 bases. Germline CDR1 reads DFQATT; CDR2 reads SNEGSKA (reference sequence). This chain's CDR3 is CSARGEVRNIQYF. DNA of the CDR3: TGCAGTGCCCGGGGGGAGGTCAGAAACATTCAGTACTTC.

The chain carries TRBV10-3 and TRBJ1-2, with D unresolved. The ends were cut back, 4 bases at V and 4 bases at J, with 13 bases in the middle. This CDR3 comprises 14 residues. The germline V gene has CDR1 ENHRY and CDR2 SYGVKD. The CDR3 here is CAISVIVESYGYTF. The CDR3 DNA follows: TGTGCCATCAGTGTTATTGTTGAATCCTATGGCTACACCTTC.

This clonotype was counted many times. V is TRBV2 and J is TRBJ1-5, with D unresolved. The CDR3 consists of 15 residues. CDR1 is SNHLY and CDR2 is FYNNEI in the germline V gene. V lost 6 bases and J lost 4, with 16 bases in between. CDR3 sequence (DNA): TGTGCCAGCAGCGACTTGATGGGATCTAATCAGCCCCAGCATTTT. Residues: CASSDLMGSNQPQHF.

This clonotype was detected ten times or more. The rearrangement uses TRBV28 and TRBJ1-5; a possible D gene is TRBD1 (6 bases). This CDR3 has 15 residues. Looked up from germline, CDR1 is MDHEN and CDR2 is SYDVKM. Trimming left V 7 bases short and J 4 bases short, with 17 bases between. CDR3 amino acids: CASTLIGGRNQPQHF. CDR3 DNA: TGTGCCAGCACCTTAATCGGGGGCAGGAATCAGCCCCAGCATTTT.

In this sample, this clonotype turned up many times. The gene calls are TRBV27 and TRBJ2-5, with D maybe TRBD2 (5 bases). V shed 2 bases and J shed 1 base, with 8 bases lying between them. The CDR3 is made up of 14 amino acids. From germline, CDR1 is MNHEY and CDR2 SMNVEV (reference sequence). CDR3: CASSLKRSQETQYF. DNA of the CDR3: TGTGCCAGCAGTTTAAAGCGGAGCCAAGAGACCCAGTACTTC.

Turning to this clonotype: A clone one base away is much larger, so this may be a read error. The CDR3 DNA reads as TGCGCCAACCACCTACTAGCGAGGGTCTACGAGCAGTACTTC. It codes for CANHLLARVYEQYF. The gene calls are TRBV10-1 and TRBJ2-7; 7 bases line up with TRBD2. Per the germline V gene, CDR1 is WNHNN and CDR2 is SYGVQD (reference sequence). With V trimmed by 10 bases and J by 3 bases, 12 bases remained unmatched. The CDR3 has 14 residues.

This clonotype occurred many times. The rearrangement uses TRBV24-1 and TRBJ2-3; TRBD2 matches 8 bases. This CDR3 contains 15 residues. With V trimmed by 5 bases and J by 3 bases, 6 bases remained unmatched. The V gene's germline CDR1 is KGHDR and CDR2 SFDVKD. The CDR3 reads CATSVGRVRTDTQYF. The CDR3 bases are TGTGCCACCAGTGTCGGGAGGGTCAGGACAGATACGCAGTATTTT.

In this sample, this clonotype turned up many times. The J gene is TRBJ2-4, the V gene TRBV6-1; D might be TRBD1 (6 bases). V was pared by 5 bases and J by 5 bases, with 16 bases between. Per germline, CDR1 MNHNS and CDR2 SASEGT. This CDR3 has 15 residues. CDR3: CASSHPQGRQNIQYF. DNA of the CDR3: TGTGCCAGCAGTCACCCACAGGGAAGACAAAACATTCAGTACTTC.

A remark on this clonotype: A clone one base away is much larger, so this may be a read error. This chain uses TRBV5-1 with TRBJ2-7, with 14 nucleotides matching TRBD2. The germline V gene has CDR1 SGHRS and CDR2 YFSETQ. The CDR3 has 16 residues. CDR3 sequence: CAGSLGLAGDSYEQYF. Here the CDR3 DNA reads TGCGCCGGCAGCTTGGGACTAGCGGGAGATTCTTACGAGCAGTACTTC. The full variable domain, with the rest looked up from reference TRBV5-1 and TRBJ2-7, is KAGVTQTPRYLIKTRGQQVTLSCSPISGHRSVSWYQQTPGQGLQFLFEYFSETQRNKGNFPGRFSGRQFSNSRSEMNVSTLELGDSALYLCAGSLGLAGDSYEQYFGPGTRLTVT.

This clonotype was seen a few times. The chain employs TRBV9 and TRBJ2-5, with a tentative D call TRBD2 (6 bases). The CDR3 is made up of 15 amino acids. Germline V gene data show CDR1 as SGDLS and CDR2 as YYNGEE. Trimming cost V 1 base and J 5 bases, with 15 bases left between them. DNA for the CDR3: TGTGCCAGCAGCGTAAGCTGGCGGGATGGGGAGACCCAGTACTTC. This encodes CASSVSWRDGETQYF.

This clonotype was counted many times. The chain couples TRBV5-1 to TRBJ1-5, with unresolved D. Germline V CDR1 and CDR2: SGHRS, YFSETQ. This CDR3 region has 15 residues. V lost 4 bases and J lost 2, with 13 bases in between. This CDR3 is CASSGDGQGNQPQHF. In DNA form, the CDR3 reads TGCGCCAGCAGCGGTGATGGCCAGGGCAATCAGCCCCAGCATTTT.

This clonotype was observed many times. This sequence joins TRBV29-1 and TRBJ2-7; 8 bases map to TRBD2. The CDR3 consists of 13 residues. Germline assignment: CDR1 SQVTM and CDR2 ANQGSEA. The V and J ends lost 7 bases and 2 bases, in that order; junction bases with no gene match: 7. CDR3 DNA sequence: TGCAGCGCTGTGACTAGCGAAACCTACGAGCAGTACTTC. Translating it yields CSAVTSETYEQYF.

This clonotype was detected only a few times. This rearrangement joins TRBV19 to TRBJ1-5; TRBD1 might be the D (5 bases). Trimming removed 3 bases at V and 7 bases at J, with 22 bases between. CDR1 and CDR2 from the germline V gene are LNHDA and SQIVND (reference sequence). The CDR3 sequence is 17 residues long. The CDR3 spells CASSINFARGGEQPQHF. The CDR3 nucleotides read TGTGCCAGTAGTATCAATTTCGCCCGCGGGGGAGAGCAGCCCCAGCATTTT. The complete variable domain, with remaining parts taken from reference TRBV19 and TRBJ1-5, reads DGGITQSPKYLFRKEGQNVTLSCEQNLNHDAMYWYRQDPGQGLRLIYYSQIVNDFQKGDIAEGYSVSREKKESFPLTVTSAQKNPTAFYLCASSINFARGGEQPQHFGDGTRLSIL.

This clonotype has at least ten counts. J is TRBJ2-1 and V is TRBV9, with a weak D call TRBD2 (6 bases). The CDR3 sequence is 18 residues long. Between the trimmed V and J ends, which lost 1 base and 0 bases, there was a span of 17 bases. Germline V gene lookup returns CDR1 SGDLS and CDR2 YYNGEE. CDR3 protein: CASSVHHQGLSSYNEQFF. For the CDR3, the DNA is TGTGCCAGCAGCGTACACCATCAGGGACTTAGCTCCTACAATGAGCAGTTCTTC.

This clonotype came up many times. The V gene is TRBV28, the J gene TRBJ2-1; no firm D call. The CDR3 runs 11 residues. Germline V CDR1 and CDR2: MDHEN, SYDVKM. Trimming pared 5 bases from V and 9 bases from J, leaving 8 bases between. CDR3 residues: CASSDFSEQFF. As DNA, the CDR3 is TGTGCCAGCAGTGATTTCAGTGAGCAGTTCTTC. Looking up the rest from reference TRBV28 and TRBJ2-1 gives the full variable domain: DVKVTQSSRYLVKRTGEKVFLECVQDMDHENMFWYRQDPGLGLRLIYFSYDVKMKEKGDIPEGYSVSREKKERFSLILESASTNQTSMYLCASSDFSEQFFGPGTRLTVL.

This clonotype was picked up many times. The genes are TRBV20-1 and TRBJ2-7; tentatively, D is TRBD1 (5 bases). Trimming pared 4 bases from V and 2 bases from J, leaving 18 bases between. The CDR3 contains 15 residues. In germline, CDR1 is DFQATT, CDR2 SNEGSKA (reference sequence). Here the CDR3 reads CSANNRRSATYEQYF. The CDR3 region has the DNA TGCAGTGCTAATAACAGGAGATCGGCAACCTACGAGCAGTACTTC.

This clonotype was recorded many times. The chain joins TRBV27 to TRBJ2-7; tentative D call: TRBD2 (5 bases). V was shortened by 2 bases and J by 4 bases, with 12 bases between the two germline ends. Germline assignment: CDR1 MNHEY and CDR2 SMNVEV (reference sequence). The CDR3 consists of 14 residues. The CDR3 is CASSLRGNLYEQYF. The DNA for the CDR3 is TGTGCCAGCAGTTTAAGAGGGAACCTTTACGAGCAGTACTTC.

This clonotype occurred many times. The chain is built from TRBV11-2 and TRBJ2-1, with a possible D match to TRBD2 (5 bases). The germline gives CDR1 SGHAT, CDR2 FQNNGV. This CDR3 is built from 12 residues. V shed 5 bases and J shed 10 bases, with 12 bases lying between them. The CDR3 loop reads CASSRWETEQFF. DNA for the CDR3: TGTGCCAGCAGCCGTTGGGAGACCGAGCAGTTCTTC.

The rearrangement links TRBV7-9 to TRBJ1-1, with D perhaps TRBD1 (5 bases). Germline CDR1 and CDR2: SEHNR and FQNEAQ (reference sequence). The CDR3 consists of 11 residues. The ends were cut back, 4 bases at V and 8 bases at J, with 8 bases in the middle. The CDR3 region has the DNA TGTGCCAGCAGCTCTCCAGGGGAAGCTTTCTTT. As protein: CASSSPGEAFF. The entire variable domain, with the rest obtained from reference TRBV7-9 and TRBJ1-1, is as follows: DTGVSQNPRHKITKRGQNVTFRCDPISEHNRLYWYRQTLGQGPEFLTYFQNEAQLEKSRLLSDRFSAERPKGSFSTLEIQRTEQGDSAMYLCASSSPGEAFFGQGTRLTVV.

Ten or more counts support this clonotype. V and J are TRBV20-1 and TRBJ2-1, with 12 positions matching TRBD2. Trimming removed 4 bases from V and 8 bases from J; junction bases left unmatched: 6. Germline V lookup: CDR1 DFQATT, CDR2 SNEGSKA (reference sequence). The CDR3 has 14 amino acids. CDR3 loop: CSATTSGRGYEQFF. The DNA of the CDR3 is TGCAGTGCTACGACTAGCGGGAGAGGGTATGAGCAGTTCTTC.

This clonotype was detected many times. The chain links TRBV5-1 to TRBJ2-7; TRBD2 matches at 8 bases. The CDR3 covers 15 residues. Germline V lookup: CDR1 SGHRS, CDR2 YFSETQ. The V and J ends lost 4 bases and 7 bases, in that order; junction bases with no gene match: 13. The CDR3 DNA reads as TGCGCCAGCAGCCCCACCTCCGGACTAGCAGGGGAGCAGTACTTC. Translation: CASSPTSGLAGEQYF.

This clonotype was found a few times. The V and J genes are TRBV15 and TRBJ2-1, with 7 nucleotides matching TRBD2. The CDR3 runs 13 residues. The V segment lost 5 bases and the J segment 12 bases; nucleotides outside the gene matches: 10. The germline V gene has CDR1 LNHNV and CDR2 YYDKDF (reference sequence). The CDR3 spells CATSLAARIGQFF. The CDR3, as DNA: TGTGCCACCAGCCTAGCGGCGAGGATAGGGCAGTTCTTC.